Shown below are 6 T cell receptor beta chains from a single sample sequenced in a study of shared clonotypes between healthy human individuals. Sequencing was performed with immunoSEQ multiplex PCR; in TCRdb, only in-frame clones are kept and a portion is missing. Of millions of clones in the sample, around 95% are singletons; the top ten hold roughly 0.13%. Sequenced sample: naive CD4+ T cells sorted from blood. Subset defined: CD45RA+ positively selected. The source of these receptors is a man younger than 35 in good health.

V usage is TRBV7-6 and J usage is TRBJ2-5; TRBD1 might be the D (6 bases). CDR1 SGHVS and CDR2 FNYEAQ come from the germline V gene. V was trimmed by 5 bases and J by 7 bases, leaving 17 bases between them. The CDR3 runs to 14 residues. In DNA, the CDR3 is TGTGCCAGCAGCCCGACTCAGGGGTCTACGACCCAGTACTTC. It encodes CASSPTQGSTTQYF.

CDR3 sequence (DNA): TGTGCCAGCAGTTATTCCGCAGGCGGGAGGGGCACTGAAGCTTTCTTT. It codes for CASSYSAGGRGTEAFF. This sequence joins TRBV6-6 and TRBJ1-1, with a tentative D call TRBD1 (5 bases). Germline CDR1 and CDR2: MNHNY and SVGAGI (reference sequence). Trimming cost V 3 bases and J 4 bases, with 18 bases left between them. CDR3 length equals 16 residues.

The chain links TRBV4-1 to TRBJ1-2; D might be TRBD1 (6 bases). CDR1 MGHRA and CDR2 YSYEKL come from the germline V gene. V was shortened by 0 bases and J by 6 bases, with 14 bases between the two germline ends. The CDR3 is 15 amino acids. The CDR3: CASSQERQVLNGYTF. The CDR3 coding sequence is TGCGCCAGCAGCCAAGAGAGACAGGTTTTAAATGGCTACACCTTC.

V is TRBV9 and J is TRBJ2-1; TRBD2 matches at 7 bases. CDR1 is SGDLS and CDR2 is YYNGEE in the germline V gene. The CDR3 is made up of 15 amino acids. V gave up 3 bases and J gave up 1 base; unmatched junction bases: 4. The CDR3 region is CASSDSGRSYNEQFF. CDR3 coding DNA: TGTGCCAGCAGCGATAGCGGGCGGTCCTACAATGAGCAGTTCTTC.

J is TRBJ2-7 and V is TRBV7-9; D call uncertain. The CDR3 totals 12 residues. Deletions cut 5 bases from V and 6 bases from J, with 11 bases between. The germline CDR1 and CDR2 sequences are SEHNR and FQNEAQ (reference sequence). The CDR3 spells CASSRTNGEQYF. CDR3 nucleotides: TGTGCCAGCAGCCGGACGAACGGCGAGCAGTACTTC.

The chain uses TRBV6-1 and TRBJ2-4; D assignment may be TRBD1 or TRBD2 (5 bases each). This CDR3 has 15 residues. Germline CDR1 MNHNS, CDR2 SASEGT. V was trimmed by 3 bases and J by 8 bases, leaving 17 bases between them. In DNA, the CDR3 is TGTGCCAGCAGTGATCCCTGGGGTACGGGGCACATTCAGTACTTC. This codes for CASSDPWGTGHIQYF.